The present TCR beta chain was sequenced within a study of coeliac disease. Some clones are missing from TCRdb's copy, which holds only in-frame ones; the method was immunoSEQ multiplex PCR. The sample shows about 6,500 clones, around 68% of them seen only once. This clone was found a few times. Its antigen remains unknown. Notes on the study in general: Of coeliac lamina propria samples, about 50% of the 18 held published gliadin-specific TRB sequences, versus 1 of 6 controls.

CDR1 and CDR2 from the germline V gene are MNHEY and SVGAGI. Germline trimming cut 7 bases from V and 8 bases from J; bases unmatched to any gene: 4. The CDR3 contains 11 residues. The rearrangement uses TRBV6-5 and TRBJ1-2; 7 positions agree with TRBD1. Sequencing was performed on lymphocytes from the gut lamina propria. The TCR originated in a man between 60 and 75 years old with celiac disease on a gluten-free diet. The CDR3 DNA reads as TGTGCCAGCACCGCAGGGGGGGGCTACACCTTC. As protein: CASTAGGGYTF.